This T cell receptor (beta chain) was recovered during a study of blood T cell repertoires in COVID-19. Study in general: Both acute and convalescent COVID-19 samples were obtained from the United States, Italy and Spain. The analysed material was cDNA or gDNA that came from T cells, B-cell-depleted T cells, or PBMCs.

Recruited during active infection, patients (from Seattle) were subsequently followed longitudinally. In the original workflow: Amplification of reference gene primers was used by the study to estimate nucleated cell counts. The protocol was immunoSEQ multiplex PCR, while the TCRdb copy is restricted to in-frame clones and leaves out a portion. That table supplies the V and J calls and clone size; D and trimming were determined from the DNA. Among fewer than 350,000 clones, approximately 86% were seen once, and the ten largest hold approximately 14%. Trimming removed 0 bases from V and 3 bases from J, with 11 bases in between. The CDR3 runs 15 residues. Germline V gene data show CDR1 as SNHLY and CDR2 as FYNNEI.

Input material: peripheral blood. The J gene is TRBJ1-1, the V gene TRBV2; D may be TRBD1 (6 bases). The receptor was isolated from a woman in her 70s with COVID-19, enrolled during active disease. The CDR3 sequence is CASSEAPRGDTEAFF. The CDR3, as DNA: TGTGCCAGCAGTGAAGCTCCCAGGGGAGACACTGAAGCTTTCTTT.